This is a list of T cell receptor beta chains from one sample in a study of shared clonotypes between healthy human individuals. Assay used: immunoSEQ multiplex PCR; TCRdb lists only in-frame clones, some missing. The sample consists of 110,000 or so clones, more than 65% of them appearing once. Sequenced material: memory CD8+ T cells sorted from blood. All receptors derive from a woman aged 25 to 39 in good health. Both conserved end residues are part of each CDR3. The D gene is left open where the match is weak. Rows give clone size only sometimes, using once, few, many, or a class for an expanded clone.

j_gene | abundance | v_gene | d_gene | CDR3nt | CDR3aa
TRBJ1-1 | - | TRBV19 | TRBD1 | TGTGCCAGTAGTATCGATAGAACACAGGGGTGGTGGACTGAAGCTTTCTTT | CASSIDRTQGWWTEAFF
TRBJ2-7 | - | TRBV7-9 | - | TGTGCCAGCAGCCCTCCCCTCGACAACCCCTACGAGCAGTACTTC | CASSPPLDNPYEQYF
TRBJ2-7 | - | TRBV5-1 | - | TGCGCCAGCAGCTTGACCGCCGGTAGACTACGGGAGCAGTACTTC | CASSLTAGRLREQYF
TRBJ2-7 | once | TRBV2 | - | TGTGCCAGCAGTGAAACGGGCCTGACAGGTGAATTCAACGAGCAGTACTTC | CASSETGLTGEFNEQYF
TRBJ2-7 | - | TRBV11-2 | TRBD2 | TGTGCCAGCAGCTTAGCTCTCGCGGGAGGGAGCTCCTACGAGCAGTACTTC | CASSLALAGGSSYEQYF
TRBJ2-1 | - | TRBV9 | TRBD1 | TGTGCCAGCAGCGTGGGGGACAGGAAGGGCAATGAGCAGTTCTTC | CASSVGDRKGNEQFF
TRBJ2-2 | - | TRBV29-1 | TRBD2 | TGCAGCGTAGGCGGGACTAGCGGGCAGAACACCGGGGAGCTGTTTTTT | CSVGGTSGQNTGELFF
TRBJ2-5 | - | TRBV28 | TRBD2 | TGTGCCAGCAGTTCTTGGACTAGCGGGAGTGGATCAGAGACCCAGTACTTC | CASSSWTSGSGSETQYF
TRBJ2-3 | few | TRBV2 | - | TGTGCCAGCAGTGATCCCGGGGGCGCGATCTCTACAGATACGCAGTATTTT | CASSDPGGAISTDTQYF
TRBJ1-2 | few | TRBV7-9 | TRBD1 | TGTGCCAGCAGCCAGGGGGCAGCGATCTATGGCTACACCTTC | CASSQGAAIYGYTF
TRBJ2-4 | - | TRBV28 | TRBD2 | TGTGCCAGCAGCCGAACTAGCGGGGGAAACATTCAGTACTTC | CASSRTSGGNIQYF
TRBJ1-2 | - | TRBV5-6 | - | TGTGCCAGCAGCTTAATCGTGCCGGTGGATGGCTACACCTTC | CASSLIVPVDGYTF
TRBJ1-3 | few | TRBV5-1 | - | TGCGCCAGCAGCTTATCAGCGCAATCTGGAAACACCATATATTTT | CASSLSAQSGNTIYF
TRBJ2-7 | once | TRBV9 | TRBD2 | TGTGCCAGCAGCGTAGCGGGGGGGAGCGACGAGCAGTACTTC | CASSVAGGSDEQYF
TRBJ2-3 | - | TRBV30 | TRBD1 | TGTGCCTGGGATCTTACAGGGGGATTGGAACCTAGCACAGATACGCAGTATTTT | CAWDLTGGLEPSTDTQYF
TRBJ2-6 | many | TRBV28 | - | TGTGCCAGCAGTCCGACACTCGGCTCTGGGGCCAACGTCCTGACTTTC | CASSPTLGSGANVLTF
TRBJ2-1 | - | TRBV19 | TRBD2 | TGTGCCAGTAGTATCGCCTTGATAGCGGGAGGGAGGTACAATGAGCAGTTCTTC | CASSIALIAGGRYNEQFF